This is a list of T cell receptor beta chains from one sample in a study of blood T cells in healthy people across ages. TCRdb itself ran the 5' RACE reads through MiXCR, one entry per CDR3 protein. The table records 1.2 million to 1.5 million distinct CDR3 sequences, 42% of them present only once. The specimen sequenced was blood. Every receptor here comes from a woman aged 18-29 years in good health. Each CDR3 is given with its conserved first and last residue. Fields, in order: clone size, D gene, V gene, CDR3 length, J gene, CDR3 protein, CDR3 DNA. The D gene is left open where the match is weak. Size values are once, few and many counts, or a class for expanded clones, and some rows have none.

.	.	TRBV14	11	TRBJ2-7	CASSQDDRRYF	TGTGCCAGCAGCCAAGATGACCGCAGGTACTTC
.	TRBD1	TRBV24-1	16	TRBJ2-3	CATSWLGTGSTDTQYF	TGTGCCACCAGTTGGTTGGGGACAGGATCCACAGATACGCAGTATTTT
few	TRBD1	TRBV27	14	TRBJ2-1	CASRGGQGYNEQFF	TGTGCCAGCAGAGGCGGACAGGGGTACAATGAGCAGTTCTTC
.	TRBD2	TRBV20-1	14	TRBJ2-1	CSVEREFPYNEQFF	TGCAGTGTGGAGCGGGAGTTTCCCTACAATGAGCAGTTCTTC
few	TRBD1	TRBV6-5	16	TRBJ1-1	CASSYSHRGGNTEAFF	TGTGCCAGCAGTTACTCCCACAGGGGGGGGAACACTGAAGCTTTCTTT
few	TRBD2	TRBV5-1	16	TRBJ2-3	CASSTLAGGSADTQYF	TGCGCCAGCAGCACCCTAGCGGGGGGATCGGCAGATACGCAGTATTTT
.	TRBD2	TRBV5-1	13	TRBJ2-1	CASSWTSANEQFF	TGCGCCAGCAGCTGGACTAGCGCCAATGAGCAGTTCTTC
.	.	TRBV20-1	15	TRBJ2-7	CSALSGRSAAYEQYF	TGCAGTGCCCTCTCAGGCCGGAGTGCGGCCTACGAGCAGTACTTC
.	.	TRBV6-5	12	TRBJ1-1	CASSNRQVGAFF	TGTGCCAGCAGTAACCGACAGGTTGGGGCTTTCTTT
.	.	TRBV5-1	13	TRBJ1-1	CASSAGQYTEAFF	TGCGCCAGCAGCGCCGGACAGTACACTGAAGCTTTCTTT
.	.	TRBV7-2	15	TRBJ2-1	CASTPGDLSYNEQFF	TGTGCCAGCACCCCGGGGGACCTCTCCTACAATGAGCAGTTCTTC
.	.	TRBV4-1	16	TRBJ1-4	CASSQGGGKINEKLFF	TGCGCCAGCAGCCAAGGGGGCGGAAAGATTAATGAAAAACTGTTTTTT
.	TRBD2	TRBV3-1	17	TRBJ2-3	CASCPRLAGVSTDTQYF	TGTGCCAGCTGCCCTCGACTAGCGGGGGTATCCACAGATACGCAGTATTTT
once	TRBD2	TRBV5-1	16	TRBJ2-5	CASGNAGTILDNEQYF	TGCGCCAGCGGAAACGCGGGGACTATCCTTGACAATGAGCAGTACTTC
.	TRBD2	TRBV6-1	17	TRBJ2-6	CASSTVAGDSGANVLTF	TGTGCCAGCAGTACCGTAGCGGGAGATTCTGGGGCCAACGTCCTGACTTTC
.	.	TRBV20-1	15	TRBJ1-5	CSARDLTGNNQPQHF	TGCAGTGCTAGAGATCTAACAGGGAACAATCAGCCCCAGCATTTT
few	TRBD1	TRBV7-9	15	TRBJ2-5	CASRMTGFFQETQYF	TGTGCCAGCAGGATGACAGGGTTTTTCCAAGAGACCCAGTACTTC
.	.	TRBV4-1	15	TRBJ2-3	CASSQVQGSADTQYF	TGCGCCAGCAGCCAAGTCCAGGGCTCAGCAGATACGCAGTATTTT
.	.	TRBV20-1	13	TRBJ2-7	CSASRLQGYEQYF	TGCAGTGCTAGTCGACTTCAGGGATACGAGCAGTACTTC
few	.	TRBV10-3	15	TRBJ2-7	CAISEPGENSYEQYF	TGTGCCATCAGTGAGCCAGGGGAGAACTCCTACGAGCAGTACTTC
.	.	TRBV4-2	14	TRBJ2-2	CASSRTGETGELFF	TGTGCCAGCAGCCGGACGGGGGAAACCGGGGAGCTGTTTTTT
.	.	TRBV7-2	15	TRBJ1-5	CAGSFGTLGTGPQHF	TGCGCCGGCAGCTTCGGGACACTGGGGACCGGGCCCCAGCATTTT
.	.	TRBV25-1	15	TRBJ1-3	CASSADRRSGNTIYF	TGTGCCAGCAGTGCCGACAGGCGGTCTGGAAACACCATATATTTT
.	.	TRBV3-1	13	TRBJ1-2	CASYHTYGDGYTF	TGTGCCAGCTACCACACGTATGGGGATGGCTACACCTTC
.	TRBD1	TRBV5-1	16	TRBJ2-4	CASSGGTGQAKNIQYF	TGCGCCAGCAGCGGCGGGACAGGACAAGCCAAAAACATTCAGTACTTC